The 24 T cell receptor beta chains reported below all come from one sample, sequenced in a study of cytomegalovirus exposure and HLA in healthy donors. The PCR employed 60 Vbeta primers together with 13 Jbeta primers. Data came from immunoSEQ multiplex PCR; TCRdb stores just in-frame clones and leaves some out. The sample lists around 140,000 clones; approximately 75% were seen once. Input material: PBMCs. The receptors derive from a male donor in good health and CMV-seronegative.

This clone was observed a single time. This sequence joins TRBV5-1 and TRBJ1-3; the match to TRBD1 covers 7 bases. CDR1 SGHRS and CDR2 YFSETQ come from the germline V gene. The CDR3 extends over 16 amino acids. V was pared by 0 bases and J by 6 bases, with 9 bases of the junction left unmatched. CDR3 sequence (DNA): TGCGCCAGCAGCTTGGGACCGGGACAGTCCATAAACACCATATATTTT. Amino acid sequence: CASSLGPGQSINTIYF.

The chain carries TRBV6-5 and TRBJ2-5; perhaps TRBD2 as D (7 bases). This CDR3 contains 14 residues. V dropped 5 bases and J dropped 4 bases, with 14 bases sitting between them. Germline CDR1 is MNHEY and CDR2 is SVGAGI. The DNA for the CDR3 is TGTGCCAGCAGTCCCCGGGGGGCGAGAGAGACCCAGTACTTC. It is translated as CASSPRGARETQYF.

This clone has a handful of counts. V and J are TRBV27 and TRBJ2-7; no clear D gene. This CDR3 has 15 amino acids. V lost 0 bases, J lost 3 bases, and 12 bases lay in between. Germline CDR1 MNHEY, CDR2 SMNVEV (reference sequence). DNA of the CDR3: TGTGCCAGCAGTTTATCGTGGCAGAATCACTACGAGCAGTACTTC. Residues: CASSLSWQNHYEQYF.

V is TRBV9 and J is TRBJ2-5, with 7 bases aligning to TRBD1. CDR3 length equals 14 residues. Germline lookup yields CDR1 SGDLS and CDR2 YYNGEE. After removal of 4 bases from V and 4 bases from J, the junction contained 7 bases not matched to a gene. The CDR3 DNA is TGTGCCAGCAGCCCCTCGACAGGGAGAGAGACCCAGTACTTC. Translation: CASSPSTGRETQYF.

This chain joins TRBV30 and TRBJ2-1, with 7 bases matching TRBD2. The ends lost 5 bases at V and 6 bases at J; junction bases unmatched: 4. The germline gives CDR1 GTSNPN, CDR2 SVGIG (reference sequence). There are 12 residues in the CDR3. The CDR3 sequence is CAWAGRVNEQFF. CDR3 nucleotides: TGTGCCTGGGCAGGGAGGGTCAATGAGCAGTTCTTC.

This clone has a handful of counts. The V and J genes are TRBV5-6 and TRBJ2-5; the match to TRBD1 covers 9 bases. J lost 4 bases, V lost 4 bases, and 5 bases had no gene match. Germline assignment: CDR1 SGHDT and CDR2 YYEEEE. The CDR3 spans 14 residues. The CDR3, as DNA: TGTGCCAGCAGCCGGGGACAGGGAGGAGAGACCCAGTACTTC. Its protein is CASSRGQGGETQYF.

The chain combines TRBV20-1 with TRBJ1-1; TRBD1 is a possible D gene (5 bases). Trimming removed 1 base from V and 11 bases from J, with 11 bases in between. Germline values: CDR1 DFQATT, CDR2 SNEGSKA (reference sequence). This CDR3 spans 11 amino acids. DNA for the CDR3: TGCAGTGCTAGAGGGGGGGATGCGGCTTTCTTT. It specifies CSARGGDAAFF.

V is TRBV5-4 and J is TRBJ2-5; 11 bases map to TRBD2. Germline CDR1 reads SGHNT; CDR2 reads YYREEE (reference sequence). The length of the CDR3 is 16 residues. V lost 3 bases to trimming and J lost 2 bases; unmatched junction nucleotides: 6. DNA for the CDR3: TGTGCCAGCAGCTGGAGTCTAGCGGGGGGTCAAGAGACCCAGTACTTC. Its translation: CASSWSLAGGQETQYF.

The chain carries TRBV4-1 and TRBJ2-2; tentative D call: TRBD2 (6 bases). With 3 bases removed from V and 8 bases from J, the gap between germline ends came to 13 bases. The CDR3 is 14 residues long. Per the germline V gene, CDR1 is MGHRA and CDR2 is YSYEKL. The CDR3 bases are TGCGCCAGCAGCCAGACCGGGGGAGGTGGGGAGCTGTTTTTT. It encodes CASSQTGGGGELFF.

This clone was seen only once. The genes are TRBV7-6 and TRBJ1-1; the D is unclear. The V and J ends lost 7 bases and 3 bases respectively, with 12 bases between them. Germline V lookup: CDR1 SGHVS, CDR2 FNYEAQ. This CDR3 region has 13 residues. CDR3 sequence (DNA): TGTGCCAGCACCCTAAACGCCTACACTGAAGCTTTCTTT. This sequence encodes CASTLNAYTEAFF.

The V and J genes are TRBV5-6 and TRBJ2-1; 8 bases fit TRBD2. CDR3 length: 16 residues. Germline V gene data show CDR1 as SGHDT and CDR2 as YYEEEE. V dropped 4 bases and J dropped 7; count of bases not matched to a gene: 13. CDR3 amino acids: CASSHRTSPLSNEQFF. DNA of the CDR3: TGTGCCAGCAGCCACCGGACTAGCCCACTGTCGAATGAGCAGTTCTTC.

This clone was found once. This CDR3 is also generated by other DNA sequences in the sample. The rearrangement links TRBV29-1 to TRBJ1-2; 8 bases match TRBD1. The length of the CDR3 is 11 residues. CDR1 and CDR2 (germline): SQVTM, ANQGSEA. The J segment lost 7 bases and the V segment lost 7 bases, leaving 5 bases of the junction unmatched. The CDR3 region has the DNA TGCAGCGGAGGACAGGGCGGTGGCTACACCTTC. Translating gives CSGGQGGGYTF.

This clone was seen once. CDR3 nucleotide sequence: TGTGCCAGCAGACACTACCCCTACGAGCAGTACTTC. It yields the protein CASRHYPYEQYF. This chain links TRBV21-1 with TRBJ2-7; TRBD2, the D gene given by the table, was not confirmed from the DNA. TRBV21-1 is a documented pseudogene. CDR3 size: 12 residues.

This rearrangement joins TRBV5-5 to TRBJ1-6; no clear D gene. CDR3 size: 18 residues. V lost 7 bases and J 0 bases, leaving 20 bases between the germline ends. From germline, CDR1 is SGHKS and CDR2 YYEKEE (reference sequence). The CDR3 bases are TGTGCCAGCGGAACAGCCTCCTACTTGAGCTCCTATAATTCACCCCTCCACTTT. It yields the protein CASGTASYLSSYNSPLHF.

The chain couples TRBV18 to TRBJ2-2; weak D call: TRBD1 (6 bases). The CDR3 loop spans 13 amino acids. V was cut by 5 bases and J by 6 bases, with 10 bases left in between. Germline V gene data show CDR1 as KGHSH and CDR2 as LQKENI. CDR3 region: CASSSQGAGELFF. DNA for the CDR3: TGTGCCAGCTCATCACAGGGAGCCGGGGAGCTGTTTTTT.

This chain uses TRBV7-3 with TRBJ1-2; D uncertain. The ends were cut back, 5 bases at V and 6 bases at J, with 13 bases in the middle. The CDR3 length is 13 residues. The germline gives CDR1 SGHTA, CDR2 FQGTGA. The CDR3 DNA sequence: TGTGCCAGCAGCCTGGAGGGTGCAAATGGCTACACCTTC. Translated, it gives CASSLEGANGYTF.

This chain connects TRBV30 to TRBJ2-1; 10 nucleotides agree with TRBD2. In germline, CDR1 is GTSNPN, CDR2 SVGIG (reference sequence). The V gene end was trimmed by 1 base and the J gene end by 4 bases; junction bases not matched to a gene: 4. There are 15 residues in the CDR3. DNA of the CDR3: TGTGCCTGGAGTGCGATAGCGGGGGGTTACAATGAGCAGTTCTTC. It yields the protein CAWSAIAGGYNEQFF.

The V call is TRBV11-2, the J call TRBJ2-7; no clear D. CDR1 is SGHAT and CDR2 is FQNNGV in the germline V gene. The CDR3 totals 13 residues. Trimming removed 1 base from V and 4 bases from J, with 8 bases in between. The CDR3 coding sequence is TGTGCCAGCAGCTTAGCCAACTCATACGAGCAGTACTTC. The encoded protein is CASSLANSYEQYF.

The V gene is TRBV19, the J gene TRBJ1-5; no firm D call. The germline V gene encodes CDR1 LNHDA and CDR2 SQIVND (reference sequence). The V end was cut by 11 bases, the J end by 7 bases, with 15 bases between. The CDR3 contains 12 residues. CDR3 residues: CACRQAGQPQHF. DNA of the CDR3: TGTGCCTGCCGACAAGCAGGACAGCCCCAGCATTTT. The full variable domain, completed using reference TRBV19 and TRBJ1-5, is DGGITQSPKYLFRKEGQNVTLSCEQNLNHDAMYWYRQDPGQGLRLIYYSQIVNDFQKGDIAEGYSVSREKKESFPLTVTSAQKNPTAFYLCACRQAGQPQHFGDGTRLSIL.

This chain uses TRBV6-6 with TRBJ2-5; 15 nucleotides match TRBD2. The CDR3 has 16 residues. The V and J ends lost 2 bases and 5 bases, in that order; junction bases with no gene match: 3. Germline values: CDR1 MNHNY, CDR2 SVGAGI (reference sequence). The chain's CDR3 is CASSYGLAGGLETQYF. The CDR3 nucleotides are TGTGCCAGCAGTTACGGACTAGCGGGGGGGCTCGAGACCCAGTACTTC.

The CDR3 is CASSVRTGGDEQFF. The CDR3 nucleotides are TGTGCCAGCAGCGTGAGGACAGGGGGAGATGAGCAGTTCTTC. The rearrangement joins TRBV9 to TRBJ2-1; 10 bases fit TRBD1. The CDR3 is 14 amino acids. Germline V gene data show CDR1 as SGDLS and CDR2 as YYNGEE. V lost 2 bases and J lost 8; bases outside the gene matches: 4.

The chain is built from TRBV7-2 and TRBJ2-7, with 13 bases matching TRBD2. There are 14 residues in the CDR3. Trimming at V came to 5 bases and at J to 6 bases, leaving 4 bases not matched to a gene. From germline, CDR1 is SGHTA and CDR2 FQGNSA. The CDR3 coding sequence is TGTGCCAGCAGCCGGGGGACTAGCGGGGCCGAGCAGTACTTC. Amino acids: CASSRGTSGAEQYF.

This clone appeared a few times. J is TRBJ1-4 and V is TRBV29-1; no definite D call. The CDR3 extends over 12 amino acids. Looked up from germline, CDR1 is SQVTM and CDR2 is ANQGSEA. The CDR3 spells CGWQVIGEKLFF. For the CDR3, the DNA is TGCGGGTGGCAGGTAATAGGCGAAAAACTGTTTTTT.

This chain joins TRBV11-2 and TRBJ2-5, with 7 bases fitting TRBD1. Germline CDR1 is SGHAT and CDR2 is FQNNGV. The CDR3 is made up of 16 amino acids. Losses at the gene ends were 0 bases for V and 10 bases for J; bases not matched to a gene: 14. The CDR3 DNA is TGTGCCAGCAGCTTAGAAGCCGGACAGGCTGGAGGCGGCCAGTACTTC. It translates to CASSLEAGQAGGGQYF.